This note documents a single T cell receptor (beta chain) sequence. These data are taken from a study of blood T cell repertoires in COVID-19. Study context: Sample material is recorded as cDNA or gDNA derived from T cells, B-cell-depleted T cells, or PBMCs.

Some clones are missing from TCRdb's copy, which holds only in-frame ones; the method was immunoSEQ multiplex PCR. Here the sample spans hundreds of thousands of clones, roughly 87% being singletons. Each participant's cohort was designated according to participant-reported clinical history. Recovered participants had two consecutive negative NP/OP PCR tests, healthcare professional clearance, or symptom resolution. Specimen: PBMCs or T cells enriched from blood (not recorded which). This receptor was taken from a young woman who had recovered from COVID-19.

The CDR3 loop is CASSRSPPRQGIDTQYF. In DNA, the CDR3 is TGCGCCAGCAGCCGATCTCCACCCCGACAGGGCATTGATACGCAGTATTTT. The chain uses TRBV4-3 and TRBJ2-3; TRBD1 aligns across 7 bases. CDR1 and CDR2 from the germline V gene are LGHNA and YSLEER. This CDR3 spans 17 amino acids. V dropped 4 bases and J dropped 6; count of bases not matched to a gene: 16.